One sample yielded the 2 T cell receptor beta chains listed below, sequenced in a study of blood T cell repertoires in COVID-19. Some clones are missing from TCRdb's copy, which holds only in-frame ones; the method was immunoSEQ multiplex PCR. The top ten hold 35% to 40% of the sample, which has 100,000 to 150,000 clones, around three quarters seen once. The source material was peripheral blood. The receptor set was obtained from a man aged 35 to 55 with active or convalescent COVID-19.

The J gene is TRBJ2-3, the V gene TRBV2; D is uncertain. V was pared by 7 bases and J by 2 bases, with 10 bases between. This CDR3 has 13 residues. CDR1 and CDR2 from the germline V gene are SNHLY and FYNNEI. The CDR3: CASTETYTDTQYF. CDR3 sequence (DNA): TGTGCCAGCACCGAAACTTACACAGATACGCAGTATTTT.

The CDR3 DNA follows: TGTGCCAGTACCGGTGAGGGAGGCAATCACTCACCCCTCCACTTT. Amino acids: CASTGEGGNHSPLHF. V gene TRBV19 combines with J gene TRBJ1-6, with no clear D. The germline CDR1 and CDR2 sequences are LNHDA and SQIVND (reference sequence). V was clipped by 7 bases and J by 10 bases, with 20 bases between them. This CDR3 is built from 15 residues.